The clone carrying this T cell receptor beta chain has a single count. The record originates from a study of cytomegalovirus exposure and HLA in healthy donors. Trimming removed 6 bases from V and 2 bases from J, with 13 bases in between. The germline gives CDR1 SQVTM, CDR2 ANQGSEA. The CDR3 loop spans 14 amino acids. PCR used 60 Vbeta primers and 13 Jbeta primers. Generated by immunoSEQ multiplex PCR, the TCRdb table keeps only in-frame clones and is missing some. The repertoire includes about 180,000 clones, 75% to 85% of them detected once, and around 1.2% sits in the top ten. This chain links TRBV29-1 with TRBJ1-4; weak D call: TRBD1 (6 bases). This receptor was obtained from a girl aged 2 to 10 in good health and CMV-seropositive. Sequenced sample: PBMCs. The CDR3 coding sequence is TGCAGCGTGCTCCACAGGGACACTAATGAAAAACTGTTTTTT. Protein sequence: CSVLHRDTNEKLFF. The variable domain in full, completed from reference TRBV29-1 and TRBJ1-4, reads SAVISQKPSRDICQRGTSLTIQCQVDSQVTMMFWYRQQPGQSLTLIATANQGSEATYESGFVIDKFPISRPNLTFSTLTVSNMSPEDSSIYLCSVLHRDTNEKLFFGSGTQLSVL.